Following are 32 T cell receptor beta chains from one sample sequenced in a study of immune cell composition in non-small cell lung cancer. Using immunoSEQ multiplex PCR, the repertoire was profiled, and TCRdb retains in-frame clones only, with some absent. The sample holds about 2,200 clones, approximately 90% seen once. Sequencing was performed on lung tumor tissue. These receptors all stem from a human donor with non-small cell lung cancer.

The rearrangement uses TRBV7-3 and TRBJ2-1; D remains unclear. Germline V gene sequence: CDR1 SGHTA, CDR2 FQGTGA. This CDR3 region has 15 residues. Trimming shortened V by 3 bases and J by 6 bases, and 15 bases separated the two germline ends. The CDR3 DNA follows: TGTGCCAGCAGCTTCGATATTGGGCCGAGCAATGAGCAGTTCTTC. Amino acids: CASSFDIGPSNEQFF.

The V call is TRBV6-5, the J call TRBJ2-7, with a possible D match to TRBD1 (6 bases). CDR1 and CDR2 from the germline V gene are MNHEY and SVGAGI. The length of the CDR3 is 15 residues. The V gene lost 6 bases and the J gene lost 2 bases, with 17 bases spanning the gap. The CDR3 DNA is TGTGCCAGCAGCCCCCTAGACAGGCTAACCTACGAGCAGTACTTC. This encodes CASSPLDRLTYEQYF.

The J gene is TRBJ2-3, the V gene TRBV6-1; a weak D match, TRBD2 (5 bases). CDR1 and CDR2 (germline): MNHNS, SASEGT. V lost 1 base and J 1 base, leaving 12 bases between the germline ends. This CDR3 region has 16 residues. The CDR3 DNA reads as TGTGCCAGCAGTGAAGGGCTAGCCCCCGGCACAGATACGCAGTATTTT. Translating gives CASSEGLAPGTDTQYF.

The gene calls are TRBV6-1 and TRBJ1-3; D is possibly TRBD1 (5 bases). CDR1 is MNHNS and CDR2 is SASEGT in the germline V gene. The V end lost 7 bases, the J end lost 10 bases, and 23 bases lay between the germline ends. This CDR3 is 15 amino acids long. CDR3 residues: CASTMNRPTVRTIYF. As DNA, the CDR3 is TGTGCCAGCACTATGAACAGGCCAACCGTGAGGACCATATATTTT.

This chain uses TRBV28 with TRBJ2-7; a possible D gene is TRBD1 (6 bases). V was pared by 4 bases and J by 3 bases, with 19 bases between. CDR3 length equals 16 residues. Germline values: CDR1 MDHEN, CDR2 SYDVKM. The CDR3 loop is CASSSLRGQSRYEQYF. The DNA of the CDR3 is TGTGCCAGCAGTTCTCTCCGAGGACAGTCCCGCTACGAGCAGTACTTC.

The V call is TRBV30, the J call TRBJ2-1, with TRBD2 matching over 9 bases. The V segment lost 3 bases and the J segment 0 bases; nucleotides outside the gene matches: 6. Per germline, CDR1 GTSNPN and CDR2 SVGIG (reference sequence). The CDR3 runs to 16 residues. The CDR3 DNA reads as TGTGCCTGGAGGGTAGCGGGAGTGCTCTCCTACAATGAGCAGTTCTTC. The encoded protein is CAWRVAGVLSYNEQFF.

CDR3 sequence (DNA): TGTGCCAGCCGAACCGGGGAGTATGAGCAGTTCTTC. Its translation is CASRTGEYEQFF. V is TRBV6-6 and J is TRBJ2-1, with TRBD2 as a possible D gene (5 bases). Trimming left V 8 bases short and J 8 bases short, with 13 bases between. CDR1 is MNHNY, CDR2 SVGAGI, per germline (reference sequence). The length of the CDR3 is 12 residues.

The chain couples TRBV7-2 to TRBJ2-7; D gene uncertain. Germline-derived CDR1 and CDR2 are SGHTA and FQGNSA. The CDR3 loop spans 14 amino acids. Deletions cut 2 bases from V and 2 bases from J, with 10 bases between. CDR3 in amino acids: CASSLWSEAYEQYF. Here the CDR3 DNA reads TGTGCCAGCAGCTTATGGTCAGAGGCCTACGAGCAGTACTTC.

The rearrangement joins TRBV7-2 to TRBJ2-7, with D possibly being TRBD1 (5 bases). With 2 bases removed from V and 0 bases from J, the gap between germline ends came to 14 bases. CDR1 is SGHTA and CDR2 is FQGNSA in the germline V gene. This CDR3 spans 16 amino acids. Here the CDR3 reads CASSLNSGWASYEQYF. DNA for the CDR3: TGTGCCAGCAGCTTAAATTCAGGGTGGGCCTCCTACGAGCAGTACTTC.

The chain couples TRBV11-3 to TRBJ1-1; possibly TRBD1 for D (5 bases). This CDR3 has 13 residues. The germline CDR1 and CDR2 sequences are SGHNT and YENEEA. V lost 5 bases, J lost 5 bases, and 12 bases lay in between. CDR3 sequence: CASSPLGATEAFF. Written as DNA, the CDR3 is TGTGCCAGCAGCCCCCTTGGGGCTACTGAAGCTTTCTTT.

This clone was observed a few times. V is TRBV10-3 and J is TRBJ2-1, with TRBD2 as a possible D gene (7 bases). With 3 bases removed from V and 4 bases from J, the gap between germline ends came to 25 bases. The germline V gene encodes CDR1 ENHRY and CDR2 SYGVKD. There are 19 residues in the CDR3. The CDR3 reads CAISDWRSAGTLWYNEQFF. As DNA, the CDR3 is TGTGCCATCAGTGATTGGCGATCAGCGGGGACACTATGGTACAATGAGCAGTTCTTC.

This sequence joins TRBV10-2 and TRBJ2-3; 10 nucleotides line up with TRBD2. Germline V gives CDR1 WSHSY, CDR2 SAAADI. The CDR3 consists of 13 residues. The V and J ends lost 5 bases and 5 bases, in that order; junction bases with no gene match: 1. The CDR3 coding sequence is TGCGCCAGCAGTAGCGGGGGGGGAGATACGCAGTATTTT. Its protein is CASSSGGGDTQYF.

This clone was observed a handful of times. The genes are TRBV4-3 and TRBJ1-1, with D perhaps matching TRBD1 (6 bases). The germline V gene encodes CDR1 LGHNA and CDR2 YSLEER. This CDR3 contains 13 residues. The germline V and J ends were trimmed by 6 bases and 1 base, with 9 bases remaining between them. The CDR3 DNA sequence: TGCGCCAGCAGTCAGACAGGGAACACTGAAGCTTTCTTT. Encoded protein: CASSQTGNTEAFF.

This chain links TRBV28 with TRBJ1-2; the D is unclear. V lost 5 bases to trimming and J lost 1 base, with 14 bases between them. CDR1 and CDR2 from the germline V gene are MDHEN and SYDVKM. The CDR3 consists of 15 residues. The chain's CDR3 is CASSETASLNYGYTF. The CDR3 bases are TGTGCCAGCAGTGAAACAGCTTCCCTTAACTATGGCTACACCTTC.

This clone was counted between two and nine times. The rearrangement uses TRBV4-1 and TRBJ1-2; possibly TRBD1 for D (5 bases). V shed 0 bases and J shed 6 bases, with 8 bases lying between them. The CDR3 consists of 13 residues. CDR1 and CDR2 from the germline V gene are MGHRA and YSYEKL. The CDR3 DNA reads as TGCGCCAGCAGCCAAGACAGGGCTGATGGCTACACCTTC. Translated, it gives CASSQDRADGYTF.

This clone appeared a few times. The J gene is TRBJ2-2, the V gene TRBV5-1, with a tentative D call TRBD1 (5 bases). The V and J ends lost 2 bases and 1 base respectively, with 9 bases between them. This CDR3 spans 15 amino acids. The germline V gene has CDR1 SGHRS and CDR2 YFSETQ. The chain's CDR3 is CASSFRQQNTGELFF. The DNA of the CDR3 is TGCGCCAGCAGCTTCCGACAGCAGAACACCGGGGAGCTGTTTTTT.

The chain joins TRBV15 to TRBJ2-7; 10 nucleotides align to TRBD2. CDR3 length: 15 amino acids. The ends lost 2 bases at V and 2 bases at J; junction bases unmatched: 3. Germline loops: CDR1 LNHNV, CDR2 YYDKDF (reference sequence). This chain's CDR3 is CATSRSSGSAYEQYF. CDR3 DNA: TGTGCCACCAGCAGATCTAGCGGGAGTGCCTACGAGCAGTACTTC.

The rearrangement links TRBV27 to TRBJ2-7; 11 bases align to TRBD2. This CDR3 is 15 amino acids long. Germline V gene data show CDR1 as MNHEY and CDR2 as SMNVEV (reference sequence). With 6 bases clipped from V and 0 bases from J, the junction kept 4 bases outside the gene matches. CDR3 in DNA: TGTGCCAGCAGCCCGGGACTAGCGGACTCCTACGAGCAGTACTTC. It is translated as CASSPGLADSYEQYF.

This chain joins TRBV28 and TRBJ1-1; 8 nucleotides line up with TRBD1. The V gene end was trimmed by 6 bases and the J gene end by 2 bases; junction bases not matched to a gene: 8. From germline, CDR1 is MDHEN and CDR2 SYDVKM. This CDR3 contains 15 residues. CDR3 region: CASRQHGQGNTEAFF. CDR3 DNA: TGTGCCAGCAGGCAGCACGGACAGGGAAACACTGAAGCTTTCTTT. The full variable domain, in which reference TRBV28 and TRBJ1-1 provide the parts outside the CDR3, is DVKVTQSSRYLVKRTGEKVFLECVQDMDHENMFWYRQDPGLGLRLIYFSYDVKMKEKGDIPEGYSVSREKKERFSLILESASTNQTSMYLCASRQHGQGNTEAFFGQGTRLTVV.

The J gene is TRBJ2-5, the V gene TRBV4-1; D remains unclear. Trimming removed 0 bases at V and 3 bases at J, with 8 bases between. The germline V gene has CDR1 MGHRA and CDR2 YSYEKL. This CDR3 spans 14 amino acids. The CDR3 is CASSQEQHKETQYF. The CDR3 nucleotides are TGCGCCAGCAGCCAAGAACAACACAAAGAGACCCAGTACTTC.

The CDR3 sequence: CASSSSIAGGLNEQFF. The CDR3 DNA reads as TGTGCCAGCAGCTCATCGATAGCGGGAGGGTTAAATGAGCAGTTCTTC. This chain joins TRBV7-2 and TRBJ2-1; 11 bases agree with TRBD2. CDR1 and CDR2 (germline): SGHTA, FQGNSA. The CDR3 sequence is 16 residues long. J gave up 7 bases and V 4 bases, and 9 bases lay outside the gene matches.

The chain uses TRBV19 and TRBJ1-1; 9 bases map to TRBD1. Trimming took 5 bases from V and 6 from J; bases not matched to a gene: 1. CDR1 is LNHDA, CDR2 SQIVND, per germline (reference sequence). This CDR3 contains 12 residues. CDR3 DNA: TGTGCCAGTAGTCGACAGGGGGCTGAAGCTTTCTTT. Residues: CASSRQGAEAFF.

The CDR3 here is CASSVSGSSYEQYF. CDR3 DNA: TGCGCCAGCAGCGTTAGCGGTTCCTCCTACGAGCAGTACTTC. J is TRBJ2-7 and V is TRBV5-1; tentatively, D is TRBD2 (6 bases). CDR1 and CDR2 (germline): SGHRS, YFSETQ. Trimming left V 4 bases short and J 0 bases short, with 11 bases between. The CDR3 runs 14 residues.

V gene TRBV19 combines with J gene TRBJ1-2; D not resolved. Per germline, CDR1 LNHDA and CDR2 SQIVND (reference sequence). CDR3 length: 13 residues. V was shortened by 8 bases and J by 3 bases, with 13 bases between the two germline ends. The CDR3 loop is CASSRQADYGYTF. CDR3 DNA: TGTGCCAGTTCCAGGCAGGCAGACTATGGCTACACCTTC.

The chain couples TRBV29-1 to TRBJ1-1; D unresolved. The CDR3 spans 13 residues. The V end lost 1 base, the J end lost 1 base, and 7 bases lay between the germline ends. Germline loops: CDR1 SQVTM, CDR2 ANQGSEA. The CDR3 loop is CSVEGYRNTEAFF. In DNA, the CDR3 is TGCAGCGTTGAAGGATACAGGAACACTGAAGCTTTCTTT.

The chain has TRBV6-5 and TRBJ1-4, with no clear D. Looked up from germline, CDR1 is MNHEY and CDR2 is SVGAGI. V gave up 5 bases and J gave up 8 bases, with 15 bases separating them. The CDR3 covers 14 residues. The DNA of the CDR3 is TGTGCCAGCAGTCCCGACATGTCCAGGGAAAAACTGTTTTTT. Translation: CASSPDMSREKLFF.

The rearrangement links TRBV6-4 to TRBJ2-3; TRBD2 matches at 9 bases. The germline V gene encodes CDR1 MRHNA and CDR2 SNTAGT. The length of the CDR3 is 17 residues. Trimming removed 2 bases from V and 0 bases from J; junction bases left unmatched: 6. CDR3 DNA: TGTGCCAGCAGTGACCTAAGACTAGCGGCTAGCACAGATACGCAGTATTTT. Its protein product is CASSDLRLAASTDTQYF.

Here the CDR3 reads CASRPTGDSNQPQHF. CDR3 sequence (DNA): TGTGCCAGCAGACCGACAGGGGATAGCAATCAGCCCCAGCATTTT. The genes are TRBV6-5 and TRBJ1-5; 8 positions agree with TRBD1. The germline CDR1 and CDR2 sequences are MNHEY and SVGAGI. This CDR3 comprises 15 residues. J gave up 0 bases and V 6 bases, and 4 bases lay outside the gene matches.

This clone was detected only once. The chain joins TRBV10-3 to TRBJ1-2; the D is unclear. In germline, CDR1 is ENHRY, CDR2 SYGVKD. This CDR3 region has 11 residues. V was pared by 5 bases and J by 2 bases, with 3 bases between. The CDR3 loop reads CAISTNYGYTF. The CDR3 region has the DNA TGTGCCATCAGTACAAACTATGGCTACACCTTC.

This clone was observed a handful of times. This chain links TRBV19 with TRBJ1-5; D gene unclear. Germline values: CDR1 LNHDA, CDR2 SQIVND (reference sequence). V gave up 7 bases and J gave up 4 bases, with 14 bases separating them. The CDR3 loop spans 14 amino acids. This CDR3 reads CASTDEQLNQPQHF. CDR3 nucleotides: TGTGCCAGTACCGACGAACAGCTTAATCAGCCCCAGCATTTT.

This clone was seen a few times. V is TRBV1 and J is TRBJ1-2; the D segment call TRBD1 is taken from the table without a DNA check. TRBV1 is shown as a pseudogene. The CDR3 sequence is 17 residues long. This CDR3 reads CTSSGRTALTENYGYTF. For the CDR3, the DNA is TGCACCAGCAGCGGCAGGACAGCGCTGACGGAGAACTATGGCTACACCTTC.

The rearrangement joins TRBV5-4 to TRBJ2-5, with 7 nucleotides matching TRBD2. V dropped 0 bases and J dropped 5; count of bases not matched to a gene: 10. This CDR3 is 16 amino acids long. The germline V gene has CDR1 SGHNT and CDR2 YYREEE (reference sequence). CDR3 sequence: CASSLDVTSSGETQYF. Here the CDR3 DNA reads TGTGCCAGCAGCTTGGACGTTACTTCTAGCGGCGAGACCCAGTACTTC.